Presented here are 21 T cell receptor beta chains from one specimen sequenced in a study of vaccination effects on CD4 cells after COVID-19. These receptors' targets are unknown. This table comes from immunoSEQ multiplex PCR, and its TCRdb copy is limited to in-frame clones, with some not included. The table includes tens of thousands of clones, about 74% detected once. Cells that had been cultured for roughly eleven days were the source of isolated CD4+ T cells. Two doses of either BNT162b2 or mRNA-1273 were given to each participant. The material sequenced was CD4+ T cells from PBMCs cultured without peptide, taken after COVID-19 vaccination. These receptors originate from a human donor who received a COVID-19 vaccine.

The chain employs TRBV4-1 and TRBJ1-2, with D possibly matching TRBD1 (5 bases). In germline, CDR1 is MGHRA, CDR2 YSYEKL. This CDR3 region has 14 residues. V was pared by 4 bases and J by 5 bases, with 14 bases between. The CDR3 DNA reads TGCGCCAGCAGCCCGCCCTCAGGGATTTATGGCTACACCTTC. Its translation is CASSPPSGIYGYTF.

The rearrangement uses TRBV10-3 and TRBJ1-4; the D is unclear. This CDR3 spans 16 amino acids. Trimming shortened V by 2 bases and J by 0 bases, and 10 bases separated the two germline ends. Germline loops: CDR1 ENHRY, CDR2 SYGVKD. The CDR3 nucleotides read TGTGCCATCAGTGAGCCCGACGGTGCAACTAATGAAAAACTGTTTTTT. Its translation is CAISEPDGATNEKLFF.

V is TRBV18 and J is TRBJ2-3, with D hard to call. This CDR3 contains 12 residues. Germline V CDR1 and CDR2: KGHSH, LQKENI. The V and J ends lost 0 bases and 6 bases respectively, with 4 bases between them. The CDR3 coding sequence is TGTGCCAGCTCACCACCGGCGGATACGCAGTATTTT. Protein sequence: CASSPPADTQYF.

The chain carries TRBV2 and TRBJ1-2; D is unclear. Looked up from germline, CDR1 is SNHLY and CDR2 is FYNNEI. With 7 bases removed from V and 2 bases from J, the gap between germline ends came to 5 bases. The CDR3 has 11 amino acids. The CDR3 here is CASTGNYGYTF. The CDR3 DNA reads TGTGCCAGCACCGGGAACTATGGCTACACCTTC.

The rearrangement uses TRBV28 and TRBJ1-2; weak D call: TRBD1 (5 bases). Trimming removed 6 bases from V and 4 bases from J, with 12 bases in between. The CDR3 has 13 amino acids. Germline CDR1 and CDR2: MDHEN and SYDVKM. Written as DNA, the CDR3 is TGTGCCAGCAGGGCTGGGACGGTCTATGGCTACACCTTC. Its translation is CASRAGTVYGYTF.

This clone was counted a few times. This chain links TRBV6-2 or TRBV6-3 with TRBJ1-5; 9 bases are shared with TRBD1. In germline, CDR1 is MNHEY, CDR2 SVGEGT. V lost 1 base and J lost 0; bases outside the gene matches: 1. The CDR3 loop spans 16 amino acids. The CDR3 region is CASSYWTGDSNQPQHF. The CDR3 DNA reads TGTGCCAGCAGTTACTGGACAGGGGATAGCAATCAGCCCCAGCATTTT.

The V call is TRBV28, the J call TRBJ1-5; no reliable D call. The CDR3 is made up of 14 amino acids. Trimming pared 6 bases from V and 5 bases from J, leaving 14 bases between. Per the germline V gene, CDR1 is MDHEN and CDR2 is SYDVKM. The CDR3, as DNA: TGTGCCAGCAGCCGGACCGGGAACCATCAGCCCCAGCATTTT. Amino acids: CASSRTGNHQPQHF.

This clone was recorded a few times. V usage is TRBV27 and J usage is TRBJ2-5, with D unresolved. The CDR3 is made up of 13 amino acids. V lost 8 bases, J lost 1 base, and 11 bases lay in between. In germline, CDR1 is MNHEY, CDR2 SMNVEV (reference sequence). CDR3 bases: TGTGCCAGCCCTCCCTCCCTCCAAGAGACCCAGTACTTC. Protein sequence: CASPPSLQETQYF.

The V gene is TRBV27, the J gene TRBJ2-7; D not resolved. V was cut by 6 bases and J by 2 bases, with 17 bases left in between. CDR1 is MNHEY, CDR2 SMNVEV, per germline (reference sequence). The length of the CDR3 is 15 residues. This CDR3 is CASRLRPAGAYEQYF. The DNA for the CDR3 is TGTGCCAGCAGGCTTCGACCGGCAGGAGCCTACGAGCAGTACTTC.

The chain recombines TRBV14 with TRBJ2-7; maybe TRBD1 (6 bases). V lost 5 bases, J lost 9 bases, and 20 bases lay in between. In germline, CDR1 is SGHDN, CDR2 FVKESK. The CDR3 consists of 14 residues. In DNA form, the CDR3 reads TGTGCCAGCAGCGACGTATGGGACAACAAAGGGCAGTACTTC. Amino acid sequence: CASSDVWDNKGQYF. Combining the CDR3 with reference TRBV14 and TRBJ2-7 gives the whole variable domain EAGVTQFPSHSVIEKGQTVTLRCDPISGHDNLYWYRRVMGKEIKFLLHFVKESKQDESGMPNNRFLAERTGGTYSTLKVQPAELEDSGVYFCASSDVWDNKGQYFGPGTRLTVT.

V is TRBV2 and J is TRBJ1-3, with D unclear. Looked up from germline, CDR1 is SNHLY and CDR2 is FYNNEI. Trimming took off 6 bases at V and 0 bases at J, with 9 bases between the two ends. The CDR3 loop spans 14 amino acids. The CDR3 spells CASSSGVSGNTIYF. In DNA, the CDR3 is TGTGCCAGCAGCTCAGGCGTCTCTGGAAACACCATATATTTT.

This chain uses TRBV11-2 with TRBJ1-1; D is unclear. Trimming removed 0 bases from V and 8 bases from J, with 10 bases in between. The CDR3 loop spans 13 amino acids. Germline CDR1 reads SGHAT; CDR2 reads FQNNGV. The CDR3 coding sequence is TGTGCCAGCAGCTTAGATCTCGAAGTAGAAGCTTTCTTT. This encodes CASSLDLEVEAFF.

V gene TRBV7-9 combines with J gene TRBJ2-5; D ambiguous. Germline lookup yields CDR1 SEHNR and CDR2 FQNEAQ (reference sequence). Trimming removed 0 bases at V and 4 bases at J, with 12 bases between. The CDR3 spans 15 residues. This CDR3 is CASSLAEIVPETQYF. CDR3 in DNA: TGTGCCAGCAGCTTAGCCGAGATTGTCCCAGAGACCCAGTACTTC.

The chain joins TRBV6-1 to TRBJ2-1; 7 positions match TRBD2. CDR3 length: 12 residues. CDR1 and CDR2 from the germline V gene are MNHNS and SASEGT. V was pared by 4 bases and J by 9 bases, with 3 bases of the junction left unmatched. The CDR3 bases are TGTGCCAGCAGTGGAGCGGGGTTTGAGCAGTTCTTC. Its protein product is CASSGAGFEQFF.

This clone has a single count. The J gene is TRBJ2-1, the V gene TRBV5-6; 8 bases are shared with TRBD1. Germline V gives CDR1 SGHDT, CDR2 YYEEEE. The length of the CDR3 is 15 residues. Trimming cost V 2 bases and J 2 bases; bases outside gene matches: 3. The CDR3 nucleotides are TGTGCCAGCAGCTTAGGGACAGGACCCTACAATGAGCAGTTCTTC. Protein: CASSLGTGPYNEQFF.

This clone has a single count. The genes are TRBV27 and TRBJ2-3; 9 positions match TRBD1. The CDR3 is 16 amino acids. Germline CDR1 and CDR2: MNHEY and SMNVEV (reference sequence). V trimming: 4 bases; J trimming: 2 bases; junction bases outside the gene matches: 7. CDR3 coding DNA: TGTGCCAGCAGTTATTCGCGGACAGGGGTCACAGATACGCAGTATTTT. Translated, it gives CASSYSRTGVTDTQYF.

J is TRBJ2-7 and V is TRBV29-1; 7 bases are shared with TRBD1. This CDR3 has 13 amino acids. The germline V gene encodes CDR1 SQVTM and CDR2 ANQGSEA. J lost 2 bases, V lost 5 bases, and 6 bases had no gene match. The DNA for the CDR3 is TGCAGCGTTTTTAAGACAGGGACCTACGAGCAGTACTTC. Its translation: CSVFKTGTYEQYF.

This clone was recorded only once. The CDR3 protein is CATGWTDTQYF. Here the CDR3 DNA reads TGTGCCACCGGATGGACAGATACGCAGTATTTT. The chain uses TRBV24-1 and TRBJ2-3; no clear D. The CDR3 totals 11 residues. Germline V gives CDR1 KGHDR, CDR2 SFDVKD. V was cut by 9 bases and J by 3 bases, with 6 bases left in between.

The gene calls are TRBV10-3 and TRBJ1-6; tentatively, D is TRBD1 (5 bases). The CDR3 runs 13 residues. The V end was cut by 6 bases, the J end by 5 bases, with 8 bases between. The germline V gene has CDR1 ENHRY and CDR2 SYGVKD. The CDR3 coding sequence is TGTGCCATCAGGGACACGAATAATTCACCCCTCCACTTT. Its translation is CAIRDTNNSPLHF.

The CDR3 is CASGSRDGLYEQYF. CDR3 in DNA: TGTGCCAGCGGATCTCGGGACGGCCTCTACGAGCAGTACTTC. The J gene is TRBJ2-7, the V gene TRBV7-8; D may correspond to TRBD1 or TRBD2 (5 bases each). Germline CDR1 is SGHVS and CDR2 is FQNEAQ. The CDR3 is made up of 14 amino acids. The V end lost 8 bases, the J end lost 3 bases, and 17 bases lay between the germline ends. The full variable domain, with the rest looked up from reference TRBV7-8 and TRBJ2-7, is GAGVSQSPRYKVAKRGQDVALRCDPISGHVSLFWYQQALGQGPEFLTYFQNEAQLDKSGLPSDRFFAERPEGSVSTLKIQRTQQEDSAVYLCASGSRDGLYEQYFGPGTRLTVT.

This CDR3 reads CASSPTGGGAKNIQYF. DNA of the CDR3: TGTGCCAGCAGCCCGACAGGGGGCGGCGCCAAAAACATTCAGTACTTC. V gene TRBV7-3 combines with J gene TRBJ2-4; the match to TRBD1 covers 10 bases. Trimming took 5 bases from V and 1 from J; bases not matched to a gene: 5. CDR1 is SGHTA and CDR2 is FQGTGA in the germline V gene. This CDR3 comprises 16 residues.